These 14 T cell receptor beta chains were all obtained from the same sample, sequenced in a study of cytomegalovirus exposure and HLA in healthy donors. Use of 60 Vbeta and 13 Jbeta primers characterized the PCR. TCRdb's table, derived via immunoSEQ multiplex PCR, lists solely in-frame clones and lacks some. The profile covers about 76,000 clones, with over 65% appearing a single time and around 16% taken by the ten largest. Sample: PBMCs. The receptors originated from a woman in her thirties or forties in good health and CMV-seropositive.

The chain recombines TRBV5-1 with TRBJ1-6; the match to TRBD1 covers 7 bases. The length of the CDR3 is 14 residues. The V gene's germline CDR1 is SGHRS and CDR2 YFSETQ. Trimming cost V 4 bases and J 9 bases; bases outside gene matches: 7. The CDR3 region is CASSLLDRLSPLHF. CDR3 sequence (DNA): TGCGCCAGCAGCCTCTTGGACAGGCTTTCACCCCTCCACTTT.

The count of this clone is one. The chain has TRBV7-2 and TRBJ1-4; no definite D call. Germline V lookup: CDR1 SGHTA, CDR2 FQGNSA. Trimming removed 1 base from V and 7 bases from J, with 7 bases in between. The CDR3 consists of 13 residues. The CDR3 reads CASSLGSGEKLFF. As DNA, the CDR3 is TGTGCCAGCAGCTTAGGTTCCGGTGAAAAACTGTTTTTT.

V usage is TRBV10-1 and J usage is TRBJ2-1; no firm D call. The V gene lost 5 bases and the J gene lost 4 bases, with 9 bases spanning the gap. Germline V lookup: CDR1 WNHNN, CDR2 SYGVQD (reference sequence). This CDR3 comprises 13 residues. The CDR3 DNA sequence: TGCGCCAGCAGTCCTCGTACATACAATGAGCAGTTCTTC. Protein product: CASSPRTYNEQFF.

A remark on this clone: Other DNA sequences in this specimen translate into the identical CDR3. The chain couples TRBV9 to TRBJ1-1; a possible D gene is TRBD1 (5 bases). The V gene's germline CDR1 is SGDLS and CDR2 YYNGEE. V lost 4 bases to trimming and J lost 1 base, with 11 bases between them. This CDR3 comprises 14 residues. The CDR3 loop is CASSFAGGNTEAFF. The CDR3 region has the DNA TGTGCCAGCAGCTTTGCGGGGGGGAACACTGAAGCTTTCTTT.

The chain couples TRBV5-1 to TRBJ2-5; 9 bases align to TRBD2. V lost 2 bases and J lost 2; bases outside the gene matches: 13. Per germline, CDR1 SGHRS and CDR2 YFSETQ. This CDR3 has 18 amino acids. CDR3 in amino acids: CASSLTGVGLAGQETQYF. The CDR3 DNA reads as TGCGCCAGCAGCTTAACAGGGGTTGGTCTAGCGGGACAAGAGACCCAGTACTTC.

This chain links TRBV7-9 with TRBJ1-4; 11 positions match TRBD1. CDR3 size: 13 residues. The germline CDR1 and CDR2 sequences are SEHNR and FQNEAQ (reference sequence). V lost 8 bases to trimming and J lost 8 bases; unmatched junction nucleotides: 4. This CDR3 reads CASERTGGEKLFF. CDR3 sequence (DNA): TGTGCCAGCGAACGGACAGGGGGCGAAAAACTGTTTTTT.

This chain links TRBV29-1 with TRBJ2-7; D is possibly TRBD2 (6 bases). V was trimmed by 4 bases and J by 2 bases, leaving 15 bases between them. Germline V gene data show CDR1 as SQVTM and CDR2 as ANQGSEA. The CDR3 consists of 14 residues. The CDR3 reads CSVGTTVPTYEQYF. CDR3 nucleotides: TGCAGCGTTGGGACTACCGTCCCTACCTACGAGCAGTACTTC.

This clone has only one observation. The CDR3 coding sequence is TGCGCCAGCAGCACCAGGGTGCCCACGAACACTGAAGCTTTCTTT. It translates to CASSTRVPTNTEAFF. V usage is TRBV5-1 and J usage is TRBJ1-1; TRBD1 might be the D (5 bases). Per germline, CDR1 SGHRS and CDR2 YFSETQ. Between the trimmed V and J ends, which lost 4 bases and 1 base, there was a span of 14 bases. CDR3 length equals 15 residues.

For the CDR3, the DNA is TGTGCCAGCTCACTAAACCCGGACACCGAGCAGTACTTC. Translated, it gives CASSLNPDTEQYF. This sequence joins TRBV18 and TRBJ2-7; weak D call: TRBD1 (5 bases). The germline gives CDR1 KGHSH, CDR2 LQKENI. With 4 bases removed from V and 6 bases from J, the gap between germline ends came to 13 bases. CDR3 size: 13 residues.

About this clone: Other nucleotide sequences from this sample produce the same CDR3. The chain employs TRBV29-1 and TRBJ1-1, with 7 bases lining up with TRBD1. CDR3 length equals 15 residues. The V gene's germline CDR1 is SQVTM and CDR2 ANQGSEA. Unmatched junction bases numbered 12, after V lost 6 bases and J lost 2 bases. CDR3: CSVLRDSNPNTEAFF. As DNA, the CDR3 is TGCAGCGTCCTCCGGGACAGCAATCCCAACACTGAAGCTTTCTTT.

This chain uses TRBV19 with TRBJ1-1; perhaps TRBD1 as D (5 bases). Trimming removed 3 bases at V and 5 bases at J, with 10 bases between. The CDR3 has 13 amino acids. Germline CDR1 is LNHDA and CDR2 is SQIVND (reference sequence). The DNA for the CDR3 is TGTGCCAGTAGTATCGGGGGTCTGACTGAAGCTTTCTTT. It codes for CASSIGGLTEAFF.

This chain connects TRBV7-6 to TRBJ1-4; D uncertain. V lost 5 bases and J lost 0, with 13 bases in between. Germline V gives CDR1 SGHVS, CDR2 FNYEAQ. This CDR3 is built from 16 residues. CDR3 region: CASSLLHVATNEKLFF. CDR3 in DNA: TGTGCCAGCAGCCTACTCCACGTTGCAACTAATGAAAAACTGTTTTTT.

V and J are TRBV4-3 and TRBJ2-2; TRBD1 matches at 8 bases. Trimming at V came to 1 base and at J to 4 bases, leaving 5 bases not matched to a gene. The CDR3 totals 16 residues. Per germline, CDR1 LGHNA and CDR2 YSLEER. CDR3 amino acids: CASSQGDRGITGELFF. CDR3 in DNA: TGCGCCAGCAGCCAAGGCGACAGGGGAATCACCGGGGAGCTGTTTTTT.

As DNA, the CDR3 is TGTGCCAGCAGCTTGGGGGGGGACACCGGGGAGCTGTTTTTT. Translated, it gives CASSLGGDTGELFF. J is TRBJ2-2 and V is TRBV5-4; D perhaps matches TRBD2 (6 bases). V lost 0 bases and J 3 bases, leaving 6 bases between the germline ends. CDR1 is SGHNT, CDR2 YYREEE, per germline (reference sequence). The CDR3 runs to 14 residues.